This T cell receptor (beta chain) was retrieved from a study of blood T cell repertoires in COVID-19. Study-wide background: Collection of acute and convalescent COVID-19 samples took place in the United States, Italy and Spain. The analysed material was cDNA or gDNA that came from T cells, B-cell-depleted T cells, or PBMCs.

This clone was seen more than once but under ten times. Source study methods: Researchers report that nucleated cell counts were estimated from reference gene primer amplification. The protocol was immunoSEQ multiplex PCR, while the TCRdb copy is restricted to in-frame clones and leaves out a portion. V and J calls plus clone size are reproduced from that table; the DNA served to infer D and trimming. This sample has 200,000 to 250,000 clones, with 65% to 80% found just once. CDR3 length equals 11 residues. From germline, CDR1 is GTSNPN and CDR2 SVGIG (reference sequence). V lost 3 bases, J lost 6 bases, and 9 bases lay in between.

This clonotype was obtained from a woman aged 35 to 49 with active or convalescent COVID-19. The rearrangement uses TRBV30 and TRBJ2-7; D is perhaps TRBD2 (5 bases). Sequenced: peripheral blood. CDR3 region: CAWRLRAEQYF. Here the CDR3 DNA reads TGTGCCTGGAGGTTGAGGGCCGAGCAGTACTTC.